These 9 T cell receptor beta chains were all obtained from the same sample, sequenced in a study of T cells in Graves' hyperthyroidism and ophthalmopathy. TCR beta CDR3 sequences were amplified from RNA transcripts. The HTBI primer set was used in a first-round RT-PCR of the TCR CDR3. TCRdb processed the multiplex PCR reads anew with MiXCR; each CDR3 protein has one entry. The sample yields about 840,000 distinct CDR3 sequences, roughly 40% seen once. Sequenced material: blood. Source of these receptors: a man aged 18 to 29 with Graves' hyperthyroidism.

Of note for this clonotype: A read error may produce the germline difference seen at one junction end. The gene calls are TRBV25-1 and TRBJ2-7; TRBD2 matches at 9 bases. CDR3 size: 19 residues. Germline CDR1 and CDR2: MGHDK and SYGVNS. For the CDR3, the DNA is TGCGCCAGCAGCCAAGATGCCCCGCTTAGCGGGAGTGCTTGGTACGAGCAGTACTTC. Protein sequence: CASSQDAPLSGSAWYEQYF.

The V gene is TRBV7-8, the J gene TRBJ1-6; 7 bases match TRBD1. Germline V gene sequence: CDR1 SGHVS, CDR2 FQNEAQ. J gave up 7 bases and V 3 bases, and 3 bases lay outside the gene matches. The CDR3 is made up of 14 amino acids. The CDR3 region has the DNA TGTGCCAGCAGCTTCGGGACAGTGAATTCACCCCTCCACTTT. Residues: CASSFGTVNSPLHF.

This clonotype was seen repeatedly, ten times or more. The V gene is TRBV7-8, the J gene TRBJ1-6, with a weak D call TRBD1 (6 bases). Trimming took off 4 bases at V and 12 bases at J, with 16 bases between the two ends. Looked up from germline, CDR1 is SGHVS and CDR2 is FQNEAQ. The CDR3 spans 14 residues. The CDR3 bases are TGTGCCAGCAGCTCTACCGAGGGGGGTAAACCCCTCCACTTT. Translating gives CASSSTEGGKPLHF.

This rearrangement joins TRBV29-1 to TRBJ2-5, with TRBD1 matching over 12 bases. Germline CDR1 SQVTM, CDR2 ANQGSEA. The trim removed 7 bases at V and 5 bases at J, leaving 5 bases unmatched. The CDR3 contains 13 residues. The CDR3 region has the DNA TGCAGCGCTCAAGGGACAGGGGGCGAGACCCAGTACTTC. It encodes CSAQGTGGETQYF.

This clonotype came up many times. The genes are TRBV7-2 and TRBJ1-4; D remains unclear. V lost 0 bases and J lost 8, with 7 bases in between. The CDR3 has 13 amino acids. The germline V gene encodes CDR1 SGHTA and CDR2 FQGNSA. CDR3 loop: CASSLAIEEKLFF. CDR3 nucleotide sequence: TGTGCCAGCAGCTTAGCTATAGAGGAAAAACTGTTTTTT.

The chain has TRBV20-1 and TRBJ2-2; 8 nucleotides line up with TRBD1. Trimming took 3 bases from V and 0 from J; bases not matched to a gene: 12. The CDR3 totals 18 residues. Per germline, CDR1 DFQATT and CDR2 SNEGSKA (reference sequence). Here the CDR3 DNA reads TGCAGTGCTAGGCCCCCGCGAGGACAGGGCTCGAACACCGGGGAGCTGTTTTTT. It yields the protein CSARPPRGQGSNTGELFF.

V gene TRBV10-3 combines with J gene TRBJ1-1; D call uncertain. CDR1 and CDR2 (germline): ENHRY, SYGVKD. The V end was cut by 7 bases, the J end by 8 bases, with 17 bases between. This CDR3 contains 13 residues. The CDR3 sequence is CAIKPDGNKEAFF. CDR3 in DNA: TGTGCCATCAAGCCCGACGGTAACAAGGAAGCTTTCTTT.

This clonotype was picked up a small number of times. The V call is TRBV4-1, the J call TRBJ1-4; 9 positions agree with TRBD1. Germline assignment: CDR1 MGHRA and CDR2 YSYEKL. V dropped 7 bases and J dropped 8; count of bases not matched to a gene: 5. The CDR3 contains 13 residues. The CDR3 sequence: CASTGQGSEKLFF. CDR3 nucleotides: TGCGCCAGCACCGGACAGGGGTCGGAAAAACTGTTTTTT.

This clonotype was counted between two and nine times. The rearrangement links TRBV11-2 to TRBJ1-4; D call uncertain. V lost 3 bases and J lost 6, with 14 bases in between. CDR1 is SGHAT and CDR2 is FQNNGV in the germline V gene. This CDR3 is built from 15 residues. The CDR3 sequence: CASSFQTSGDEKLFF. The CDR3 DNA sequence: TGTGCCAGCAGCTTCCAGACATCGGGCGATGAAAAACTGTTTTTT. The full variable domain, in which reference TRBV11-2 and TRBJ1-4 provide the parts outside the CDR3, is EAGVAQSPRYKIIEKRQSVAFWCNPISGHATLYWYQQILGQGPKLLIQFQNNGVVDDSQLPKDRFSAERLKGVDSTLKIQPAKLEDSAVYLCASSFQTSGDEKLFFGSGTQLSVL.